This T cell receptor beta chain was observed in a study of OX40 agonist ivuxolimab in advanced cancers. With respect to this clone: No antigen is known for it.

The protocol was immunoSEQ multiplex PCR, while the TCRdb copy is restricted to in-frame clones and leaves out a portion. The sample lists 20,000 or so clones; nearly 85% were seen once. The CDR3 sequence is 13 residues long. Germline V CDR1 and CDR2: MNHEY, SVGAGI. V was clipped by 0 bases and J by 7 bases, with 9 bases between them. Study outcomes and limitations: Some patients without response likewise showed low normalized clonal expansion.

This TCR derives from an adult with an advanced solid tumor such as melanoma, head and neck, liver or kidney cancer. The source material was CD4+ or CD8+ T cells sorted from blood, sampled in a trial of the OX40 agonist ivuxolimab. The J gene is TRBJ1-1, the V gene TRBV6-5; TRBD1 is a possible D gene (5 bases). The DNA for the CDR3 is TGTGCCAGCAGTTACTCGGCAGGGATTGAAGCTTTCTTT. Its translation: CASSYSAGIEAFF.